A selection of T cell receptor beta chains follows, all from one sample in a study of cytomegalovirus exposure and HLA in healthy donors. TCRdb's table, derived via immunoSEQ multiplex PCR, lists solely in-frame clones and lacks some. The sample has 150,000 to 200,000 clones, approximately 86% seen once. The sequencing sample was made of PBMCs. The receptors were sampled from a man aged 18 to 30 in good health and CMV-seropositive. Each CDR3 is given with its conserved first and last residue. The D gene is left open where the match is weak. Size is stated for part of the rows, as once, few or many counts, or as a class when the clone is expanded.

j_call clone_size v_call d_call cdr3_aa cdr3_nt
TRBJ1-2 NA TRBV19 NA CASSTRYYGYTF TGTGCCAGTAGTACGAGATACTATGGCTACACCTTC
TRBJ1-5 NA TRBV29-1 NA CSVVFATGSHQPQHF TGCAGCGTTGTTTTCGCGACAGGTTCTCATCAGCCCCAGCATTTT
TRBJ2-7 NA TRBV11-2 NA CASSLEWTATYEQYF TGTGCCAGCAGCTTAGAGTGGACAGCCACCTACGAGCAGTACTTC
TRBJ2-1 few TRBV7-5 NA CARSLACPGLVFDEQFF TGTGCCAGAAGCTTAGCGTGTCCGGGACTAGTTTTCGATGAGCAGTTCTTC
TRBJ2-1 NA TRBV28 TRBD1 CASSRQGAWDEQFF TGTGCCAGCAGTCGACAGGGGGCGTGGGATGAGCAGTTCTTC
TRBJ2-1 once TRBV5-1 NA CASGGASYNEQFF TGCGCCAGCGGGGGGGCCTCCTACAATGAGCAGTTCTTC
TRBJ2-1 NA TRBV4-2 NA CASSQGTSSDNEQFF TGTGCCAGCAGCCAAGGGACTTCTTCGGACAATGAGCAGTTCTTC
TRBJ2-7 NA TRBV5-4 NA CASSYWGDEQYF TGTGCCAGCAGCTACTGGGGGGATGAGCAGTACTTC
TRBJ2-7 NA TRBV4-1 NA CASSQGLGTGGREQYF TGCGCCAGCAGCCAAGGTCTCGGGACTGGGGGTAGGGAGCAGTACTTC
TRBJ2-7 NA TRBV9 NA CASSQGFGSYEQYF TGTGCCAGCAGTCAGGGGTTTGGGTCCTACGAGCAGTACTTC
TRBJ2-2 few TRBV6-4 NA CASSDGAGPVGELFF TGTGCCAGCAGTGACGGCGCGGGGCCTGTCGGGGAGCTGTTTTTT
TRBJ2-5 NA TRBV27 TRBD2 CASFFRAGGLETQYF TGTGCCAGCTTTTTCAGGGCGGGAGGTCTGGAGACCCAGTACTTC
TRBJ1-5 NA TRBV5-6 NA CASSPGGTGSGQPQHF TGTGCCAGCAGCCCCGGTGGAACGGGTAGTGGTCAGCCCCAGCATTTT
TRBJ1-5 NA TRBV21-1 NA CASSNKRQGSNQPQHF TGTGCCAGCAGCAATAAGCGGCAGGGGAGCAATCAGCCCCAGCATTTT
TRBJ2-7 few TRBV4-2 TRBD1 CASSQEGQGYEQYF TGTGCCAGCAGCCAAGAGGGACAGGGCTACGAGCAGTACTTC
TRBJ1-1 NA TRBV18 TRBD1 CASSPDRGGSEAFF TGTGCCAGCTCTCCGGACAGGGGGGGGTCTGAAGCTTTCTTT
TRBJ2-1 once TRBV13 NA CASSLVGQNRYNEQFF TGTGCCAGCAGCTTAGTGGGTCAGAACAGATACAATGAGCAGTTCTTC
TRBJ2-7 NA TRBV7-3 NA CASSPKSRAAYEQYF TGTGCCAGCAGCCCGAAAAGCAGGGCGGCCTACGAGCAGTACTTC
TRBJ1-2 NA TRBV19 NA CASSMATANYGYTF TGTGCCAGTAGTATGGCGACAGCAAACTATGGCTACACCTTC
TRBJ1-6 NA TRBV2 NA CASTVGNSPLHF TGTGCCAGCACGGTCGGTAATTCACCCCTCCACTTT
TRBJ1-2 NA TRBV5-6 NA CASSLLTGLNYGYTF TGTGCCAGCAGCTTGCTAACAGGGTTAAACTATGGCTACACCTTC
TRBJ2-2 NA TRBV29-1 NA CSVDSGNTGELFF TGCAGCGTGGATAGCGGGAACACCGGGGAGCTGTTTTTT
TRBJ2-1 few TRBV19 TRBD1 CASSIGDRVNEQFF TGTGCCAGTAGTATAGGGGACAGGGTCAATGAGCAGTTCTTC
TRBJ1-5 NA TRBV5-8 NA CASSLTHFLNQPQHF TGTGCCAGCAGCTTGACTCATTTCCTCAATCAGCCCCAGCATTTT
TRBJ1-2 NA TRBV5-1 NA CASSGGEGGGYTF TGCGCCAGCAGCGGGGGAGAGGGAGGAGGCTACACCTTC
TRBJ1-4 NA TRBV2 TRBD1 CASGQGSEKLFF TGTGCCAGCGGACAGGGCTCTGAAAAACTGTTTTTT
TRBJ1-2 NA TRBV12-5 NA CASGLVQLKYGYTF TGTGCTAGTGGTTTGGTACAGCTCAAATATGGCTACACCTTC
TRBJ2-1 NA TRBV7-2 NA CASSSRPTTGSHEQFF TGTGCCAGCAGCTCTAGACCAACAACAGGGAGCCATGAGCAGTTCTTC
TRBJ2-7 NA TRBV7-2 TRBD1 CASSLVLRGTGAYEQYF TGTGCCAGCAGCTTAGTTTTACGTGGGACAGGAGCCTACGAGCAGTACTTC
TRBJ2-3 NA TRBV9 TRBD2 CASSVVSGSDTQYF TGTGCCAGCAGCGTAGTTAGCGGGTCAGATACGCAGTATTTT
TRBJ2-1 NA TRBV27 NA CASSPFVLAGGKQFF TGTGCCAGCAGTCCCTTTGTCCTAGCCGGTGGTAAGCAGTTCTTC
TRBJ1-4 NA TRBV30 TRBD1 CAWSAKTGGGEKLFF TGTGCCTGGAGTGCCAAGACAGGGGGTGGTGAAAAACTGTTTTTT
TRBJ1-1 NA TRBV13 NA CASSLARRAGIVNTEAFF TGTGCCAGCAGCTTAGCCCGGAGAGCGGGGATCGTGAACACTGAAGCTTTCTTT
TRBJ2-5 NA TRBV6-5 NA CASSLRLGETQYF TGTGCCAGCAGTCTGAGGCTTGGGGAGACCCAGTACTTC
TRBJ1-5 NA TRBV6-5 TRBD1 CASSSFRQGWNQPQHF TGTGCCAGCAGTTCATTCCGACAGGGATGGAATCAGCCCCAGCATTTT
TRBJ1-5 NA TRBV23-1 TRBD1 CASSQWGMDRGRRWANQPQHF TGCGCCAGCAGTCAATGGGGCATGGACAGGGGACGAAGATGGGCCAATCAGCCCCAGCATTTT
TRBJ2-3 NA TRBV9 NA CASSVAFSGALADTQYF TGTGCCAGCAGCGTAGCTTTCAGCGGCGCCCTTGCAGATACGCAGTATTTT
TRBJ1-1 NA TRBV15 TRBD1 CATRWDRGGTEAFF TGTGCCACCAGATGGGACAGGGGAGGTACTGAAGCTTTCTTT
TRBJ1-3 NA TRBV27 NA CASARGNTIYF TGTGCCAGCGCGAGGGGAAACACCATATATTTT
TRBJ1-1 few TRBV7-3 NA CASSLDTNTEAFF TGTGCCAGCAGCCTGGACACAAACACTGAAGCTTTCTTT
TRBJ2-1 NA TRBV4-2 NA CASSQERRNEQFF TGTGCCAGCAGCCAAGAGAGGCGCAATGAGCAGTTCTTC